What follows are 25 T cell receptor beta chains derived from one specimen sequenced in a study of tumor and adjacent non-tumor tissue in lung cancer. This sample's RNA came from whole unsorted tissue. Distant lung tissue was collected more than 3 cm away from the tumor edge. A modified ARM-PCR protocol with three rounds of nested PCR amplified TCRbeta. From the multiplex PCR reads, TCRdb called clonotypes with MiXCR, one entry per CDR3 protein. This table has 40,000 to 45,000 distinct CDR3 sequences, approximately 60% appearing once. Material: distant non-tumor lung tissue. These receptor sequences come from a woman aged 40 to 50 with non-small cell lung cancer.

About this clonotype itself: This may stem from a read error, because a much larger clone lies one nucleotide away. The chain couples TRBV28 to TRBJ2-3, with TRBD2 matching over 15 bases. CDR3 length: 15 residues. Germline values: CDR1 MDHEN, CDR2 SYDVKM. This CDR3 reads CACSLGLAGGYTQYF. The CDR3 nucleotides read TGTGCCTGCAGTCTCGGACTAGCGGGAGGGTATACGCAGTATTTT.

Notes on this clonotype: A junction end diverges from the germline sequence, so it may reflect a read error. This chain uses TRBV20-1 with TRBJ2-1, with 8 bases fitting TRBD2. This CDR3 is built from 15 residues. CDR1 is DFQATT, CDR2 SNEGSKA, per germline (reference sequence). The CDR3 bases are TGCAGTGCTCCGGGGGGAGCGGGAGCGGGCAATGAGCAGCTCTTC. Its protein product is CSAPGGAGAGNEQLF.

A note on this clonotype: One end of the junction fails to match germline, which may point to a read error. The chain is built from TRBV5-1 and TRBJ2-7, with D unclear. Per the germline V gene, CDR1 is SGHRS and CDR2 is YFSETQ. The CDR3 runs to 13 residues. The CDR3 protein is CASSYTWNYEQYF. In DNA, the CDR3 is TGCGCCAGCAGCTATACATGGAACTACGAGCAATACTTC. The entire variable domain, with the rest obtained from reference TRBV5-1 and TRBJ2-7, is as follows: KAGVTQTPRYLIKTRGQQVTLSCSPISGHRSVSWYQQTPGQGLQFLFEYFSETQRNKGNFPGRFSGRQFSNSRSEMNVSTLELGDSALYLCASSYTWNYEQYFGPGTRLTVT.

Concerning this clonotype: Because the CDR3 is missing its conserved closing phenylalanine or tryptophan, this is likely a read error. The DNA is left out, because the CDR3 cannot be placed on it with certainty; the CDR3 is given as TCRdb lists it. The chain joins TRBV11-1 to TRBJ2-1; no check of the table's D call, TRBD1, against the DNA was made. With termini counted, the CDR3 has 15 amino acids. Per germline, CDR1 SGHAT and CDR2 FQDESV (reference sequence). This CDR3 is CASSPQGGAHYERFL.

With respect to this clonotype: Mismatch with germline at one junction end may stem from a read error. The chain recombines TRBV4-1 with TRBJ1-1, with TRBD1 matching 8 bases. The germline CDR1 and CDR2 sequences are MGHRA and YSYEKL. CDR3 length: 15 residues. The CDR3 coding sequence is TGCGCCCGCAGCGCAACGACAGGGGCGGGCACTGGAGCTTTCTTT. As protein: CARSATTGAGTGAFF.

This clonotype was counted between two and nine times. A much larger clone differs by one base, so this may be a read error. The chain links TRBV12-3 or TRBV12-4 to TRBJ1-2; 7 bases are shared with TRBD1. The CDR3 runs to 14 residues. Trimming cost V 8 bases and J 0 bases; bases outside gene matches: 6. CDR3 sequence (DNA): TGTGCCAGCTGTAACAGGGGACCTAACTATGGCTACACCTTC. Translated: CASCNRGPNYGYTF.

Only a few counts were recorded for this clonotype. The chain is built from TRBV20-1 and TRBJ2-3; TRBD2 matches 9 bases. The CDR3 consists of 15 residues. V lost 6 bases to trimming and J lost 4 bases; unmatched junction nucleotides: 11. Germline CDR1 DFQATT, CDR2 SNEGSKA (reference sequence). This CDR3 is CSALQWRGGPDTQYF. DNA of the CDR3: TGCAGTGCGCTTCAGTGGCGGGGGGGCCCAGATACGCAGTATTTT.

On this clonotype: At one end, the junction sequence differs from germline, possibly due to a read error. This chain connects TRBV29-1 to TRBJ2-7; D might be TRBD1 (6 bases). The germline V gene encodes CDR1 SQVTM and CDR2 ANQGSEA. The CDR3 spans 12 residues. The CDR3 sequence: CSSLVQDSTVRF. CDR3 in DNA: TGCAGCTCGTTGGTACAGGACAGTACAGTTAGGTTC.

On this clonotype: The CDR3 ends on some other residue instead of the conserved phenylalanine or tryptophan, so this is likely a read error. The chain has TRBV2 and TRBJ2-1, with 11 bases matching TRBD1. The CDR3 loop spans 14 amino acids. V shed 5 bases, J shed 10 bases, and the junction held 7 bases outside the gene matches. Germline V CDR1 and CDR2: SNHLY, FYNNEI. CDR3 DNA sequence: TGTGCCAGCAGTTTCCGGGACAGGGGGACGGAGCAGTTCTTG. It translates to CASSFRDRGTEQFL.

This clonotype was counted once. This chain's CDR3 is CASSLCGGCNEQFF. CDR3 DNA sequence: TGTGCCAGCAGCTTATGTGGGGGCTGCAATGAGCAGTTCTTC. The chain carries TRBV11-2 and TRBJ2-1, with D perhaps TRBD1 (6 bases). The germline CDR1 and CDR2 sequences are SGHAT and FQNNGV. V gave up 2 bases and J gave up 6 bases, with 11 bases separating them. This CDR3 region has 14 residues.

This clonotype was seen more than once but under ten times. The chain has TRBV2 and TRBJ1-2, with D unclear. The V gene lost 8 bases and the J gene lost 2 bases, with 9 bases spanning the gap. Germline V gene lookup returns CDR1 SNHLY and CDR2 FYNNEI. This CDR3 comprises 12 residues. The CDR3 here is CASGQSNYGYTF. As DNA, the CDR3 is TGTGCCAGCGGGCAGAGCAACTATGGCTACACCTTC.

Remarks on this clonotype: The junction does not match germline at one end; this may be a read error. The chain joins TRBV4-2 to TRBJ1-6, with D possibly matching TRBD1 (5 bases). This CDR3 region has 16 residues. From germline, CDR1 is LGHNA and CDR2 YNFKEQ. The CDR3 loop reads CASSQGLQKPNSSLHF. The DNA of the CDR3 is TGCGCCAGCAGCCAGGGTCTACAAAAACCTAATTCATCCCTCCACTTT.

As regards this clonotype: One base away lies a much larger clone, so this may be a sequencing read error. This rearrangement joins TRBV5-5 to TRBJ1-6, with D possibly matching TRBD1 (5 bases). The germline V gene has CDR1 SGHKS and CDR2 YYEKEE (reference sequence). This CDR3 is built from 14 residues. CDR3 sequence (DNA): TGTGCCAACAGCTTGGGGCCACAGGCCTGGGGCCTCCACTTT. Its translation is CANSLGPQAWGLHF.

As regards this clonotype: One junction end does not reproduce the germline sequence, and a read error may be involved. The chain is built from TRBV5-8 and TRBJ2-1; D unclear. CDR3 length: 15 amino acids. Germline CDR1 and CDR2: SGHTS and YDEGEE. Here the CDR3 reads CTSSLDLSAGNEQFF. The DNA of the CDR3 is TGTACCAGCAGCTTGGACCTGTCGGCAGGAAATGAGCAGTTCTTC.

This clonotype was counted ten times or more. The gene calls are TRBV5-4 and TRBJ1-6, with TRBD1 matching 9 bases. The V gene end was trimmed by 6 bases and the J gene end by 9 bases; junction bases not matched to a gene: 4. This CDR3 has 13 residues. The germline V gene encodes CDR1 SGHNT and CDR2 YYREEE (reference sequence). The CDR3 nucleotides read TGTGCCAGCACCCAGGACAGGGGTTCACCCCTCCACTTT. Translating it yields CASTQDRGSPLHF.

As to this clonotype: Given a much more abundant clone one base away, this may be a read error. Because it lacks the conserved phenylalanine or tryptophan at the end, this CDR3 is likely a read error. The J gene is TRBJ1-6, the V gene TRBV28; maybe TRBD1 (5 bases). The CDR3 length is 16 residues. Germline V CDR1 and CDR2: MDHEN, SYDVKM. V was pared by 2 bases and J by 1 base, with 9 bases between. CDR3 DNA: TGTGCCAGCAGTTTAAGGGGCAGGTCCTATAATTCACCCCTCCACTTG. As protein: CASSLRGRSYNSPLHL.

In its sample, this clonotype was seen a few times. The J gene is TRBJ1-1, the V gene TRBV6-5; tentative D call: TRBD1 (5 bases). The germline gives CDR1 MNHEY, CDR2 SVGAGI. The CDR3 has 14 amino acids. The CDR3 region has the DNA TGTGTCAGTAGCAGTCTGGGACGGGACACTGAAGCTTTCTTT. It translates to CVSSSLGRDTEAFF.

This clonotype was seen a handful of times. No DNA is shown, since the ends of the CDR3 on it are uncertain; the CDR3 is the one TCRdb lists. J is TRBJ1-4 and V is TRBV6-6; TRBD1, the table's D call, was not compared with the DNA. Germline CDR1 MNHNY, CDR2 SVGAGI (reference sequence). The CDR3 has 17 residues if both end residues are counted. The CDR3 loop reads CASSYKGQGELMKNCFF.

Turning to this clonotype: Since a much larger clone is just one base distant, this may be a read error. V usage is TRBV12-3 or TRBV12-4 and J usage is TRBJ2-7; TRBD2 is a possible D gene (6 bases). This CDR3 spans 14 amino acids. The DNA of the CDR3 is TGTACCAGCAGCCTTCGATCGGGGGCCTACGAGCAGTACTTC. It yields the protein CTSSLRSGAYEQYF.

A word on this clonotype: No conserved phenylalanine or tryptophan is present at the end of the CDR3, so a read error is the likely explanation. This chain connects TRBV11-2 to TRBJ2-6; possibly TRBD1 for D (5 bases). The germline V gene encodes CDR1 SGHAT and CDR2 FQNNGV. This CDR3 spans 16 amino acids. The CDR3 region has the DNA TGTGCCAGCAGCTGGTCAGGCCTCTCTGGGGCCAACATCCTGACTTCC. Protein product: CASSWSGLSGANILTS.

On this clonotype: No conserved phenylalanine or tryptophan is present at the end of the CDR3, so a read error is the likely explanation. The rearrangement links TRBV7-2 to TRBJ2-1, with 7 positions matching TRBD2. CDR1 SGHTA and CDR2 FQGNSA come from the germline V gene. The CDR3 covers 13 residues. The CDR3 nucleotides are TGTGCCATCAGCTTAATGGGGAGGGGTGAGCAGTTCCTC. This codes for CAISLMGRGEQFL.

To note about this clonotype: One base away lies a much larger clone, so this may be a sequencing read error. The genes are TRBV20-1 and TRBJ2-5; TRBD2 might be the D (6 bases). Germline lookup yields CDR1 DFQATT and CDR2 SNEGSKA (reference sequence). V lost 4 bases to trimming and J lost 4 bases, with 13 bases between them. This CDR3 has 13 amino acids. The CDR3 sequence: CSAKIGGSETQYF. The CDR3 DNA is TGCAGTGCTAAAATCGGGGGTTCAGAGACCCAGTACTTC.

This clonotype was seen a handful of times. This chain connects TRBV2 to TRBJ1-1; 9 bases align to TRBD1. CDR3 length: 12 amino acids. CDR1 is SNHLY, CDR2 FYNNEI, per germline. With 9 bases clipped from V and 5 bases from J, the junction kept 4 bases outside the gene matches. CDR3 sequence: CARRQGGTEAFF. The CDR3 DNA reads as TGTGCCAGAAGACAGGGGGGGACTGAAGCTTTCTTT.

Comment on this clonotype: At one of its ends the junction is not consistent with the germline gene, which may arise from a read error. The DNA for the CDR3 is TGTGCAAGCGACCAGGGACAGGGACCCTACAATGAACAGTTCTTC. It specifies CASDQGQGPYNEQFF. The V call is TRBV4-2, the J call TRBJ2-1, with TRBD1 identical over 9 bases. CDR3 length: 15 residues. Germline-derived CDR1 and CDR2 are LGHNA and YNFKEQ.

About this clonotype: Given a much more abundant clone one base away, this may be a read error. V is TRBV29-1 and J is TRBJ1-5; a possible D gene is TRBD1 (5 bases). The CDR3 has 13 residues. V dropped 7 bases and J dropped 2 bases, with 12 bases sitting between them. Germline loops: CDR1 SQVTM, CDR2 ANQGSEA. The chain's CDR3 is CSAGVGGNQPQHF. CDR3 nucleotides: TGCAGCGCCGGAGTAGGGGGCAATCAGCCCCAGCATTTT.